The table lists the clone carrying this T cell receptor (beta chain) with many counts. What it binds is not known. The CDR3 covers 12 residues. Trimming took off 4 bases at V and 0 bases at J, with 7 bases between the two ends. Germline V gene sequence: CDR1 DFQATT, CDR2 SNEGSKA (reference sequence). The data derive from a study of identical twins. Healthy Caucasians alone served as donors. General study points: Zero-insertion analyses might be partly confounded by invariant T cells like MAIT and iNKT.

Template switching (which added a universal primer site) was used, and cDNA carried unique molecular identifiers. TCRdb reprocessed the 5' RACE reads with MiXCR, giving one entry per CDR3 protein. The sample records some 250,000 distinct CDR3 sequences, 9.5% to 15% being singletons. The sample was also linked to a second study, of yellow fever vaccine responses in identical twins.

The clonotype originates from a woman between 18 and 29 years old in good health. Specimen: memory (CD45RO+) T cells sorted from blood. The genes are TRBV20-1 and TRBJ2-7, with TRBD2 as a possible D gene (5 bases). The CDR3 nucleotides are TGCAGTGCTAACCGGGACTCCTACGAGCAGTACTTC. It translates to CSANRDSYEQYF.